The clone carrying this TCR beta chain appeared many times. Construction of the TCRbeta library involved unique molecular identifiers. Each CDR3 protein gets one entry after TCRdb re-called the PCR reads with MiXCR. The table lists some 300,000 distinct CDR3 sequences, over 9.5% of them singletons, with approximately 7% in the top ten. The CDR3 sequence is 15 residues long. The germline V and J ends were trimmed by 0 bases and 2 bases, with 12 bases remaining between them. The germline V gene has CDR1 SGHDT and CDR2 YYEEEE. This record belongs to a study of T-cell reconstitution after alpha-beta-depleted transplantation in children.

The V gene is TRBV5-6, the J gene TRBJ2-7, with D tentatively TRBD2 (5 bases). This specimen consisted of PBMCs, obtained before TCRalphabeta/CD19-depleted stem cell transplant. The receptor was derived from a boy younger than two with acute myeloid leukemia, due to receive a stem cell transplant. CDR3 sequence reads: CASSLEPRAAYEQYF. The CDR3 coding sequence is TGTGCCAGCAGCTTGGAACCGAGGGCAGCCTACGAGCAGTACTTC. The entire variable domain, with the rest obtained from reference TRBV5-6 and TRBJ2-7, is as follows: DAGVTQSPTHLIKTRGQQVTLRCSPKSGHDTVSWYQQALGQGPQFIFQYYEEEERQRGNFPDRFSGHQFPNYSSELNVNALLLGDSALYLCASSLEPRAAYEQYFGPGTRLTVT.